A selection of T cell receptor beta chains follows, all from one sample in a study of CD8+ T cells in alopecia areata. Measured with immunoSEQ multiplex PCR; TCRdb has only the in-frame clones, and not every one. The sample yields 90,000 to 130,000 clones, approximately 63% seen once. What was sequenced was CD8+ T cells sorted from blood. These TCRs come from a human donor in good health. The CDR3 runs from the conserved cysteine through the conserved F or W. The order of the fields is D gene, J gene, V gene, CDR3 protein. The D gene is left open where the match is weak.

>-|TRBJ1-6|TRBV25-1
CASSEFPDDRVNSPLHF
>-|TRBJ2-3|TRBV5-1
CASSLYGGTDTQYF
>-|TRBJ2-1|TRBV2
CASGGLPNEQFF
>-|TRBJ1-5|TRBV15
CATSKRRRNSNQPQHF
>-|TRBJ1-1|TRBV9
CASSVGRYTEAFF
>TRBD1|TRBJ2-3|TRBV11-2
CASSSEDRVQDTQYF
>-|TRBJ1-1|TRBV5-6
CASSLGGDTEAFF
>TRBD1|TRBJ2-7|TRBV29-1
CSVCRGPSYEQYF
>-|TRBJ2-7|TRBV4-3
CASSPRAIGRDSFYEQYF
>-|TRBJ2-7|TRBV4-2
CASSQGEGEAYEQYF
>-|TRBJ1-5|TRBV7-6
CASSLAGGSNQPQHF
>TRBD1|TRBJ1-1|TRBV7-9
CASSPGQGVRTEAFF
>TRBD1|TRBJ1-1|TRBV2
CASSTGGSNTEAFF
>TRBD1|TRBJ2-3|TRBV7-9
CASSFLDRGETDTQYF
>-|TRBJ1-1|TRBV30
CAWSDTGLAEAFF
>-|TRBJ2-7|TRBV29-1
CSVEDLSSYEQYF
>-|TRBJ2-7|TRBV2
CASTPEVGNEQYF
>TRBD1|TRBJ2-5|TRBV7-2
CASSPPDRGYETQYF
>-|-|TRBV5-4
CASSLVEDRSYEQYF
>-|TRBJ2-7|TRBV6-5
CASSGGTSGEQYF
>TRBD2|TRBJ2-1|TRBV6-4
CASSPTSGGANEQFF
>-|TRBJ2-7|TRBV5-1
CASSDSYEQYF
>TRBD1|TRBJ2-2|TRBV9
CASSPTGAGTGELFF
>-|TRBJ2-7|TRBV27
CASSLKRHYEQYF
>TRBD1|TRBJ1-2|TRBV29-1
CSVDTQGVGGGYTF
>-|TRBJ1-5|TRBV6-4
CASSERNQPQHF
>-|TRBJ2-7|TRBV6-5
CASSYSLTREQYF
>-|TRBJ2-5|TRBV5-4
CASSLPGHAETQYF
>TRBD1|TRBJ2-3|TRBV5-1
CASSSSQGVADTQYF